Below are 22 T cell receptor beta chains sequenced from a single sample in a study of T-cell reconstitution after alpha-beta-depleted transplantation in children. TCRbeta library construction was performed incorporating unique molecular identifiers. TCRdb fed the PCR reads into MiXCR, producing one record per CDR3 protein. The sample holds just over 950,000 distinct CDR3 sequences, roughly 29% seen once. Source: PBMCs, mostly from graft donor cells, taken 360 days after TCRalphabeta/CD19-depleted stem cell transplant. All receptors derive from a boy under two years old who had a stem cell transplant for SCID, so the T cells may come from the graft donor.

V gene TRBV20-1 combines with J gene TRBJ2-2, with 9 nucleotides matching TRBD2. Germline-derived CDR1 and CDR2 are DFQATT and SNEGSKA (reference sequence). The CDR3 covers 15 residues. V shed 7 bases, J shed 2 bases, and the junction held 8 bases outside the gene matches. As DNA, the CDR3 is TGCAGTGTTGGTAGCGGGGGTCTTAACACCGGGGAGCTGTTTTTT. This sequence encodes CSVGSGGLNTGELFF.

This sequence joins TRBV12-3 or TRBV12-4 and TRBJ2-4, with TRBD2 identical over 9 bases. This CDR3 region has 15 residues. V dropped 1 base and J dropped 6; count of bases not matched to a gene: 4. In nucleotides, the CDR3 is TGTGCCAGCAGTTTAGGCGGGGGGGGCCCAAACATTCAGTACTTC. Its translation is CASSLGGGGPNIQYF.

There are a few counts of this clonotype. The chain combines TRBV20-1 with TRBJ2-7; 7 bases fit TRBD1. The germline CDR1 and CDR2 sequences are DFQATT and SNEGSKA (reference sequence). CDR3 size: 13 residues. The J segment lost 3 bases and the V segment lost 4 bases, leaving 6 bases of the junction unmatched. The CDR3 sequence: CSAKTGWNYEQYF. The CDR3 DNA reads as TGCAGTGCTAAGACAGGGTGGAACTACGAGCAGTACTTC.

This clonotype was counted only a few times. The CDR3 DNA reads as TGTGCCAGCAGAAAGACAGGGGTGACCGAAAAACTGTTTTTT. Amino acids: CASRKTGVTEKLFF. V is TRBV14 and J is TRBJ1-4; 8 bases align to TRBD1. CDR1 is SGHDN, CDR2 FVKESK, per germline. The CDR3 is 14 amino acids. V lost 6 bases, J lost 8 bases, and 8 bases stayed unmatched.

This clonotype was seen a handful of times. V is TRBV12-5 and J is TRBJ2-5, with no clear D. The germline CDR1 and CDR2 sequences are LGHNT and FRNRAP. The length of the CDR3 is 13 residues. V was trimmed by 2 bases and J by 1 base, leaving 5 bases between them. DNA of the CDR3: TGTGCTAGTGGTTTGTTCGGCCAAGAGACCCAGTACTTC. This codes for CASGLFGQETQYF.

This rearrangement joins TRBV12-3 or TRBV12-4 to TRBJ2-2; unclear D gene. V dropped 2 bases and J dropped 1 base, with 14 bases sitting between them. This CDR3 contains 17 residues. In nucleotides, the CDR3 is TGTGCCAGCAGTTTAAATGTAGGGCAGTTGAACACCGGGGAGCTGTTTTTT. Residues: CASSLNVGQLNTGELFF.

The CDR3 region is CASSDRRNRPADTQYF. The CDR3 DNA reads as TGTGCCAGCAGCGATCGGAGGAATCGACCGGCAGATACGCAGTATTTT. V gene TRBV5-6 combines with J gene TRBJ2-3; D is possibly TRBD2 (5 bases). The CDR3 runs to 16 residues. V dropped 4 bases and J dropped 4 bases, with 19 bases sitting between them. Germline V gene data show CDR1 as SGHDT and CDR2 as YYEEEE.

This clonotype was seen a handful of times. The rearrangement uses TRBV7-9 and TRBJ2-1, with 10 bases lining up with TRBD1. The trim removed 5 bases at V and 5 bases at J, leaving 12 bases unmatched. Germline lookup yields CDR1 SEHNR and CDR2 FQNEAQ (reference sequence). CDR3 size: 17 residues. CDR3 nucleotide sequence: TGTGCCAGCAGCCCCAGAATTGGGGACAGGGGTGACAATGAGCAGTTCTTC. Protein sequence: CASSPRIGDRGDNEQFF.

This clonotype appeared a few times. This rearrangement joins TRBV15 to TRBJ1-1, with TRBD1 matching over 7 bases. CDR3 length equals 14 residues. Germline CDR1 is LNHNV and CDR2 is YYDKDF (reference sequence). With V trimmed by 5 bases and J by 7 bases, 10 bases remained unmatched. CDR3 sequence (DNA): TGTGCCACCAGCCTAGACAGGGTTTACGGTGAAGCTTTCTTT. Protein: CATSLDRVYGEAFF.

This chain joins TRBV9 and TRBJ1-2, with D possibly TRBD1 on 5 matching bases. V lost 0 bases and J 3 bases, leaving 12 bases between the germline ends. This CDR3 contains 15 residues. Germline V gene lookup returns CDR1 SGDLS and CDR2 YYNGEE. Here the CDR3 DNA reads TGTGCCAGCAGCGTAGAGGCTGGGACCTACTATGGCTACACCTTC. Translating gives CASSVEAGTYYGYTF. The variable domain in full, completed from reference TRBV9 and TRBJ1-2, reads DSGVTQTPKHLITATGQRVTLRCSPRSGDLSVYWYQQSLDQGLQFLIQYYNGEERAKGNILERFSAQQFPDLHSELNLSSLELGDSALYFCASSVEAGTYYGYTFGSGTRLTVV.

The genes are TRBV20-1 and TRBJ2-7; TRBD1 matches at 7 bases. The CDR3 covers 13 residues. V shed 5 bases and J 2 bases; nucleotides not matched to a gene: 6. Germline V lookup: CDR1 DFQATT, CDR2 SNEGSKA (reference sequence). The CDR3 loop reads CSAEGGPPYEQYF. The CDR3 DNA is TGCAGTGCTGAAGGGGGCCCTCCCTACGAGCAGTACTTC.

This clonotype was counted a few times. The CDR3 is CASSFEQTQYF. The CDR3 coding sequence is TGTGCCAGCAGCTTTGAGCAGACCCAGTACTTC. The chain carries TRBV7-9 and TRBJ2-5; D uncertain. This CDR3 has 11 amino acids. Trimming cost V 3 bases and J 6 bases, with 5 bases left between them. CDR1 and CDR2 (germline): SEHNR, FQNEAQ (reference sequence).

This clonotype was seen only a few times. The V and J genes are TRBV11-1 and TRBJ2-3, with 8 bases that match TRBD1. This CDR3 has 14 residues. Germline CDR1 and CDR2: SGHAT and FQDESV (reference sequence). The V segment lost 1 base and the J segment 6 bases; nucleotides outside the gene matches: 3. Here the CDR3 DNA reads TGTGCCAGCAGCTTAGGCTGGGACAGGGATACGCAGTATTTT. Translation gives CASSLGWDRDTQYF.

This clonotype was seen ten or more times. The V gene is TRBV9, the J gene TRBJ2-3; D possibly corresponds to TRBD1 (6 bases). V lost 0 bases to trimming and J lost 4 bases, with 15 bases between them. The V gene's germline CDR1 is SGDLS and CDR2 YYNGEE. The CDR3 runs to 16 residues. DNA for the CDR3: TGTGCCAGCAGCGTAGATCCGGGACCAGGGGCAGATACGCAGTATTTT. Translated: CASSVDPGPGADTQYF.

This clonotype was counted between two and nine times. This chain links TRBV3-1 with TRBJ2-7, with TRBD2 matching 8 bases. The V gene end was trimmed by 1 base and the J gene end by 3 bases; junction bases not matched to a gene: 8. The CDR3 extends over 16 amino acids. Germline-derived CDR1 and CDR2 are LGHDT and YNNKEL (reference sequence). CDR3 protein: CASSQASGGPLYEQYF. Here the CDR3 DNA reads TGTGCCAGCAGCCAAGCCAGCGGGGGCCCACTCTACGAGCAGTACTTC.

The V call is TRBV6-2 or TRBV6-3, the J call TRBJ2-3; TRBD2 aligns across 7 bases. This CDR3 has 15 amino acids. Germline CDR1 MNHEY, CDR2 SVGEGT. The V gene end was trimmed by 2 bases and the J gene end by 2 bases; junction bases not matched to a gene: 4. Here the CDR3 DNA reads TGTGCCAGCAGTTACGGGGGACTAACCACAGATACGCAGTATTTT. Protein product: CASSYGGLTTDTQYF.

This clonotype was picked up a small number of times. The chain links TRBV7-9 to TRBJ1-2; D ambiguous. The CDR3 is 16 residues long. V lost 5 bases, J lost 3 bases, and 19 bases lay in between. The germline CDR1 and CDR2 sequences are SEHNR and FQNEAQ (reference sequence). Here the CDR3 reads CASSVSKDRFDYGYTF. The CDR3 nucleotides are TGTGCCAGCAGCGTCTCAAAGGACCGTTTCGACTATGGCTACACCTTC.

In this sample, this clonotype turned up a few times. The chain joins TRBV29-1 to TRBJ2-7, with a tentative D call TRBD1 (6 bases). This CDR3 has 14 amino acids. The V gene's germline CDR1 is SQVTM and CDR2 ANQGSEA. V lost 6 bases and J lost 6, with 21 bases in between. The CDR3 loop reads CSVSHRDPSLEQYF. The CDR3 nucleotides read TGCAGCGTATCGCACAGGGACCCGTCTCTCGAGCAGTACTTC.

The V call is TRBV28, the J call TRBJ1-1, with TRBD1 identical over 7 bases. This CDR3 spans 15 amino acids. CDR1 and CDR2 (germline): MDHEN, SYDVKM. V dropped 5 bases and J dropped 4; count of bases not matched to a gene: 10. DNA for the CDR3: TGTGCCAGCAGTCTACACAGGGGAAGGGGCACTGAAGCTTTCTTT. This codes for CASSLHRGRGTEAFF.

J is TRBJ2-3 and V is TRBV10-3; 10 bases agree with TRBD2. With 3 bases clipped from V and 3 bases from J, the junction kept 3 bases outside the gene matches. Germline CDR1 ENHRY, CDR2 SYGVKD. The CDR3 spans 15 residues. CDR3 DNA sequence: TGTGCCATCAGTGAACTAGCGGGGAGGACAGATACGCAGTATTTT. It translates to CAISELAGRTDTQYF.

This clonotype was detected a few times. The chain employs TRBV6-2 or TRBV6-3 and TRBJ2-1; D might be TRBD1 or TRBD2, each matching 6 bases. Germline values: CDR1 MNHEY, CDR2 SVGEGT. This CDR3 is 17 amino acids long. The V end was cut by 6 bases, the J end by 3 bases, with 21 bases between. This chain's CDR3 is CASRNWGAATLYNEQFF. CDR3 coding DNA: TGTGCCAGCAGGAACTGGGGGGCAGCCACCCTCTACAATGAGCAGTTCTTC.

V is TRBV5-4 and J is TRBJ2-5, with a possible D match to TRBD2 (6 bases). The germline gives CDR1 SGHNT, CDR2 YYREEE (reference sequence). V lost 4 bases, J lost 2 bases, and 15 bases lay in between. The CDR3 spans 15 residues. The CDR3 is CASSQPGDQQETQYF. For the CDR3, the DNA is TGTGCCAGCAGCCAGCCGGGGGACCAACAAGAGACCCAGTACTTC.